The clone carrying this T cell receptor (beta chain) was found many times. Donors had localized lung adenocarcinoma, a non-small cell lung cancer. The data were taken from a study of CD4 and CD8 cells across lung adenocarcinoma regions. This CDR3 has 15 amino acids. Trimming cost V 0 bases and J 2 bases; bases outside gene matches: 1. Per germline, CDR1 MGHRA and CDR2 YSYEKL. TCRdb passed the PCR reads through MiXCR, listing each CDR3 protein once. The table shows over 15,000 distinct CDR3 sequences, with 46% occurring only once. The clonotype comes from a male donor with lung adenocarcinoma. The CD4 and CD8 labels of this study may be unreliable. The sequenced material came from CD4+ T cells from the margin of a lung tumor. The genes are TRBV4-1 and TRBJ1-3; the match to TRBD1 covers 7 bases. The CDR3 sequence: CASSQEDRTGNTIYF. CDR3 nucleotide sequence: TGCGCCAGCAGCCAAGAGGACAGGACTGGAAACACCATATATTTT.